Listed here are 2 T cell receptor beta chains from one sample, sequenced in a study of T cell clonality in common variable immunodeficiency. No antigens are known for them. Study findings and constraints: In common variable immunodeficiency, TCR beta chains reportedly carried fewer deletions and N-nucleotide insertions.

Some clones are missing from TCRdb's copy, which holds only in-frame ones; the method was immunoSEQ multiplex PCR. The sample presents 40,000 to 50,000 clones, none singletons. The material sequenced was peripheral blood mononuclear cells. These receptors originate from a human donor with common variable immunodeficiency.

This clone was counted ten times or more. The CDR3 protein is CASSPGGETEAFF. The covered CDR3 bases are TGTGCCAGCAGCCCCGGGGGTGAGACTGAA. This sequence joins TRBV7-6 and TRBJ1-1; D perhaps matches TRBD1 (5 bases). The CDR3 end falls 3 residues outside the read, so it is completed with the germline J gene. Looked up from germline, CDR1 is SGHVS and CDR2 is FNYEAQ. This CDR3 has 13 amino acids. V was shortened by 5 bases and J by 5 bases, with 12 bases between the two germline ends. The whole variable domain, remainder taken from reference TRBV7-6 and TRBJ1-1, is GAGVSQSPRYKVTKRGQDVALRCDPISGHVSLYWYRQALGQGPEFLTYFNYEAQQDKSGLPNDRFSAERPEGSISTLTIQRTEQRDSAMYRCASSPGGETEAFFGQGTRLTVV.

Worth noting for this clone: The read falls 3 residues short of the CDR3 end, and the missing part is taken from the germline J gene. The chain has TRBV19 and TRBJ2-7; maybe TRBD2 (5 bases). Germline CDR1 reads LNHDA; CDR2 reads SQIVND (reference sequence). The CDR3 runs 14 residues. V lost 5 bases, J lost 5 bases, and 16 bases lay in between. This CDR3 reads CASSQTRGADEQYF. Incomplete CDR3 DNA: TGTGCCAGTAGTCAAACTCGGGGAGCCGACGAG.